The rows below give T cell receptor beta chains drawn from one sample of a study of blood T cell repertoires in COVID-19. TCRdb's table, derived via immunoSEQ multiplex PCR, lists solely in-frame clones and lacks some. The table includes some 330,000 clones, roughly 87% detected once. The specimen was PBMCs or T cells enriched from blood (not recorded which). These receptors were collected from a woman aged 45 to 65 who had recovered from COVID-19. CDR3s include the opening cysteine and the closing phenylalanine or tryptophan. The D gene is left open where the match is weak.

j_gene,d_gene,v_gene,CDR3aa
TRBJ1-1,TRBD1,TRBV30,CACRTGGTEAFF
TRBJ1-4,TRBD1,TRBV30,CAWTLDRGLNNEKLFF
TRBJ2-2,-,TRBV5-1,CASSSFAAGNTGELFF
TRBJ1-1,-,TRBV27,CASSLQARNTEAFF
TRBJ1-6,TRBD1,TRBV7-9,CASSMNRGRNSPLHF
TRBJ1-1,-,TRBV11-3,CASSTDWTMGAFF
TRBJ1-2,TRBD1,TRBV15,CATSSTTGTGFNYGYTF
TRBJ2-7,TRBD2,TRBV30,CAWRNLAGPFYEQYF
TRBJ1-2,-,TRBV29-1,CSVEAMEGFYGYTF
TRBJ2-1,-,TRBV10-2,CASGGNSYNEQFF
TRBJ1-5,-,TRBV19,CASSLAGRVTQHF
TRBJ1-3,-,TRBV6-5,CASSHSTGLGNTIYF
TRBJ1-5,-,TRBV5-6,CASSLGGENQPQHF
TRBJ1-6,-,TRBV9,CASSPGGGLDNSPLHF
TRBJ2-1,-,TRBV5-1,CATSGAADNEQFF
TRBJ2-1,TRBD2,TRBV6-5,CASRAGFYNEQFF
TRBJ1-5,-,TRBV10-3,CAISESGGANQPQHF
TRBJ1-4,TRBD1,TRBV27,CASRRTGFEKLFF
TRBJ1-4,-,TRBV6-5,CASRTRGIEKLFF
TRBJ2-2,-,TRBV7-8,CASRYRIAANTGELFF
TRBJ1-2,TRBD1,TRBV19,CASSTGQLHGYTF
TRBJ1-1,-,TRBV7-9,CASSPRDGRGTEAFF
TRBJ1-1,-,TRBV12-3/TRBV12-4,CASSLGNGVAFF
TRBJ2-2,TRBD2,TRBV4-3,CASSLIPSGGTGELFF
TRBJ1-1,-,TRBV5-1,CASSWGDQNTEAFF
TRBJ2-1,-,TRBV24-1,CATSDPLVNEQFF
TRBJ1-6,TRBD1,TRBV30,CAWSRDRGRRSPLHF
TRBJ2-3,TRBD2,TRBV14,CASSLPTSGRTDTQYF
TRBJ1-6,-,TRBV7-6,CASSLDSWNSPLHF
TRBJ1-6,TRBD1,TRBV7-2,CASSMTGQYNSPLHF
TRBJ1-6,TRBD1,TRBV6-2/TRBV6-3,CASSRTGATSPLHF
TRBJ1-2,-,TRBV5-6,CASSLWTDGYTF
TRBJ1-1,-,TRBV11-3,CASSLGGHPNTEAFF